The 2 T cell receptor beta chains reported below all come from one sample, sequenced in a study of CD8+CD57+ T cells in acquired aplastic anemia. The template for TCR beta VDJ and CDR3 sequence profiling was genomic DNA. TCRdb fed the reads into MiXCR, producing one record per CDR3 protein. Of roughly 250,000 distinct CDR3 sequences in the sample, approximately 45% were seen once. In patients chosen for sequencing, flow cytometry had shown CD8+CD57+ cell expansion. Specimen: sorted CD4+, CD8+, or CD8+CD57+ T cells (not recorded which) from PBMCs. Receptors originate from a human donor with aplastic anemia.

This sequence joins TRBV7-3 and TRBJ1-1; 7 bases are shared with TRBD1. Trimming at V came to 5 bases and at J to 4 bases, leaving 7 bases not matched to a gene. Germline-derived CDR1 and CDR2 are SGHTA and FQGTGA. The CDR3 length is 14 residues. In nucleotides, the CDR3 is TGTGCCAGCAGCACACAGGGGAGACCCACTGAAGCTTTCTTT. As protein: CASSTQGRPTEAFF.

The table lists this clonotype with a few counts. V and J are TRBV15 and TRBJ2-7; D is undetermined. With 0 bases removed from V and 2 bases from J, the gap between germline ends came to 2 bases. The CDR3 spans 12 residues. Germline CDR1 is LNHNV and CDR2 is YYDKDF (reference sequence). The CDR3 protein is CATSRDTYEQYV. The CDR3 DNA reads TGTGCCACCAGCAGAGATACCTACGAGCAGTACGTC.